The 19 T cell receptor beta chains listed next were all sequenced from one sample in a study of T-cell reconstitution after alpha-beta-depleted transplantation in children. Unique molecular identifiers were incorporated during preparation of the TCRbeta library. From the PCR reads, TCRdb called clonotypes with MiXCR, one entry per CDR3 protein. The data show a few hundred thousand distinct CDR3 sequences, approximately 12% seen once. Sample: PBMCs from the stem cell graft donor, taken from the stem cell graft. These receptors were obtained from a human donor who donated a stem cell graft to a child with combined immunodeficiency.

This clonotype was seen a handful of times. V usage is TRBV7-2 and J usage is TRBJ1-3, with unresolved D. Trimming left V 3 bases short and J 7 bases short, with 7 bases between. The CDR3 sequence is 12 residues long. CDR1 and CDR2 (germline): SGHTA, FQGNSA. CDR3 bases: TGTGCCAGCAGCTTTTACGATAACACCATATATTTT. Translated: CASSFYDNTIYF.

Only a few counts were recorded for this clonotype. V is TRBV5-1 and J is TRBJ2-1; possibly TRBD1 for D (5 bases). Trimming pared 0 bases from V and 4 bases from J, leaving 20 bases between. The CDR3 is 18 residues long. Germline V CDR1 and CDR2: SGHRS, YFSETQ. In nucleotides, the CDR3 is TGCGCCAGCAGCTTGGAGGGGTTGTCCAGAGTAGGTTACAATGAGCAGTTCTTC. It encodes CASSLEGLSRVGYNEQFF.

This clonotype was detected ten times or more. V usage is TRBV5-1 and J usage is TRBJ2-1; 7 bases match TRBD2. V lost 5 bases and J lost 2; bases outside the gene matches: 7. Germline CDR1 and CDR2: SGHRS and YFSETQ. This CDR3 has 15 residues. The CDR3 bases are TGCGCCAGCAGTGGCGGGAGAGATCCCTACAATGAGCAGTTCTTC. Translating it yields CASSGGRDPYNEQFF.

The rearrangement links TRBV10-3 to TRBJ2-3; a possible D gene is TRBD1 (6 bases). This CDR3 contains 20 residues. CDR1 is ENHRY, CDR2 SYGVKD, per germline. Trimming took 1 base from V and 6 from J, leaving 29 bases between them. The DNA for the CDR3 is TGTGCCATCAGTGAGTATTCTTTTGGGGACACCATGCGAAAGAAGGATACGCAGTATTTT. It codes for CAISEYSFGDTMRKKDTQYF.

This clonotype showed up just a few times. For the CDR3, the DNA is TGTGCCAGCAGCCCGACAGGGGGAGGGGGGACCGGGGAGCTGTTTTTT. It encodes CASSPTGGGGTGELFF. The chain employs TRBV12-3 or TRBV12-4 and TRBJ2-2; TRBD1 matches 9 bases. The CDR3 totals 16 residues. Trimming cost V 6 bases and J 5 bases; bases outside gene matches: 10.

This clonotype was recorded many times. The chain recombines TRBV15 with TRBJ2-1; D not certain. Looked up from germline, CDR1 is LNHNV and CDR2 is YYDKDF (reference sequence). This CDR3 spans 14 amino acids. V lost 3 bases and J lost 7, with 13 bases in between. CDR3 DNA sequence: TGTGCCACCAGCAGCTCTATTATTGCGAATGAGCAGTTCTTC. Its translation is CATSSSIIANEQFF.

This clonotype has ten or more counts. V gene TRBV6-4 combines with J gene TRBJ2-1; 10 bases align to TRBD2. The V segment lost 8 bases and the J segment 5 bases; nucleotides outside the gene matches: 6. Germline lookup yields CDR1 MRHNA and CDR2 SNTAGT. The CDR3 is made up of 14 amino acids. Here the CDR3 reads CASRTSGIHNEQFF. CDR3 nucleotide sequence: TGTGCCAGCCGAACTAGCGGGATCCACAATGAGCAGTTCTTC.

This clonotype showed up just a few times. The rearrangement links TRBV18 to TRBJ2-4; D remains unclear. This CDR3 has 15 amino acids. With 3 bases removed from V and 1 base from J, the gap between germline ends came to 10 bases. Germline values: CDR1 KGHSH, CDR2 LQKENI. The DNA for the CDR3 is TGTGCCAGCTCACCTCGAGCAGAGGCCAAAAACATTCAGTACTTC. Its protein is CASSPRAEAKNIQYF.

In this sample, this clonotype turned up a few times. CDR3 loop: CATSETGLAGGSRGNEQFF. In DNA, the CDR3 is TGTGCCACCAGTGAAACTGGACTAGCGGGAGGAAGTAGAGGGAATGAGCAGTTCTTC. V gene TRBV24-1 combines with J gene TRBJ2-1, with TRBD2 matching 14 bases. Germline assignment: CDR1 KGHDR and CDR2 SFDVKD. J was trimmed by 7 bases and V by 4 bases; bases with no gene match: 14. The CDR3 totals 19 residues.

This clonotype has a count of ten or more. The genes are TRBV5-1 and TRBJ2-5; D gene ambiguous. V was cut by 1 base and J by 1 base, with 2 bases left in between. CDR3 length: 12 residues. CDR1 and CDR2 from the germline V gene are SGHRS and YFSETQ. CDR3 loop: CASSLFQETQYF. The CDR3, as DNA: TGCGCCAGCAGCTTGTTCCAAGAGACCCAGTACTTC.

The chain recombines TRBV20-1 with TRBJ1-4; 7 nucleotides agree with TRBD1. Germline V gene data show CDR1 as DFQATT and CDR2 as SNEGSKA (reference sequence). This CDR3 region has 13 residues. The ends lost 2 bases at V and 7 bases at J; junction bases unmatched: 4. The CDR3 protein is CSARTGETEKLFF. The CDR3 region has the DNA TGCAGTGCTAGAACAGGGGAGACTGAAAAACTGTTTTTT.

The genes are TRBV27 and TRBJ1-5; D uncertain. The CDR3 is made up of 14 amino acids. The V gene lost 2 bases and the J gene lost 6 bases, with 11 bases spanning the gap. Germline V gene data show CDR1 as MNHEY and CDR2 as SMNVEV (reference sequence). This CDR3 reads CASSLIREGQPQHF. In DNA form, the CDR3 reads TGTGCCAGCAGTTTAATAAGGGAAGGTCAGCCCCAGCATTTT.

V usage is TRBV4-3 and J usage is TRBJ2-3, with D possibly TRBD2 on 6 matching bases. CDR1 is LGHNA and CDR2 is YSLEER in the germline V gene. The CDR3 is 17 residues long. V gave up 1 base and J gave up 1 base, with 15 bases separating them. The chain's CDR3 is CASSQGQRLVGTDTQYF. The CDR3 coding sequence is TGCGCCAGCAGCCAAGGTCAGCGACTAGTGGGCACAGATACGCAGTATTTT.

The chain couples TRBV5-4 to TRBJ2-2, with TRBD2 as a possible D gene (6 bases). Per germline, CDR1 SGHNT and CDR2 YYREEE (reference sequence). The length of the CDR3 is 16 residues. Trimming pared 4 bases from V and 0 bases from J, leaving 13 bases between. The CDR3 spells CASSGGLRANTGELFF. The CDR3 DNA reads as TGTGCCAGCAGCGGGGGACTTCGCGCGAACACCGGGGAGCTGTTTTTT.

As DNA, the CDR3 is TGTGCCAGCAGTGCCCCGGGACACTTCAATGAGCAGTTCTTC. Its protein is CASSAPGHFNEQFF. The J gene is TRBJ2-1, the V gene TRBV12-3 or TRBV12-4, with D perhaps matching TRBD1 (6 bases). Trimming shortened V by 5 bases and J by 6 bases, and 14 bases separated the two germline ends. The CDR3 sequence is 14 residues long.

This clonotype was observed at least ten times. The chain is built from TRBV18 and TRBJ2-7, with D unclear. The V and J ends lost 6 bases and 4 bases respectively, with 16 bases between them. The V gene's germline CDR1 is KGHSH and CDR2 LQKENI. CDR3 length: 14 amino acids. The CDR3 reads CASSKAARGYEQYF. CDR3 nucleotide sequence: TGTGCCAGCTCGAAGGCGGCCAGAGGATACGAGCAGTACTTC. Based on the CDR3 plus reference TRBV18 and TRBJ2-7, the full variable domain is NAGVMQNPRHLVRRRGQEARLRCSPMKGHSHVYWYRQLPEEGLKFMVYLQKENIIDESGMPKERFSAEFPKEGPSILRIQQVVRGDSAAYFCASSKAARGYEQYFGPGTRLTVT.

The gene calls are TRBV28 and TRBJ1-4; D is perhaps TRBD1 (5 bases). This CDR3 has 13 residues. V was pared by 11 bases and J by 8 bases, with 18 bases between. Germline loops: CDR1 MDHEN, CDR2 SYDVKM. The CDR3 nucleotides are TGTGCCGGGACGGAGGCAGGAGGAGAAAAACTGTTTTTT. Translated, it gives CAGTEAGGEKLFF.

This clonotype was counted ten times or more. Here the CDR3 reads CASRPSGGAPDTQYF. CDR3 bases: TGTGCCAGCAGGCCTAGCGGGGGGGCGCCAGATACGCAGTATTTT. The gene calls are TRBV12-3 or TRBV12-4 and TRBJ2-3; 12 nucleotides line up with TRBD2. V dropped 6 bases and J dropped 4; count of bases not matched to a gene: 5. There are 15 residues in the CDR3.

The table lists this clonotype with a few counts. The CDR3 DNA reads TGTGCCAGCAGCGGTTGGGCTAGCGGCACCGGGGAGCTGTTTTTT. It encodes CASSGWASGTGELFF. J is TRBJ2-2 and V is TRBV9; 7 bases line up with TRBD2. The CDR3 runs to 15 residues. With 3 bases clipped from V and 4 bases from J, the junction kept 6 bases outside the gene matches. Germline-derived CDR1 and CDR2 are SGDLS and YYNGEE.